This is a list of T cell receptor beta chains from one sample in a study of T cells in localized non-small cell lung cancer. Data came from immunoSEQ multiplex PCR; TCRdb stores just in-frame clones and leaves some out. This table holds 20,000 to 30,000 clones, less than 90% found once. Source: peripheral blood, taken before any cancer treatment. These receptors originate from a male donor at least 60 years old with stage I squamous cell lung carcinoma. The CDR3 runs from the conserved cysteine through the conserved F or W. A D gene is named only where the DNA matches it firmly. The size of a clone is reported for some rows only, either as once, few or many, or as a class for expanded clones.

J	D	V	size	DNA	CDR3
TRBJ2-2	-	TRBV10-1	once	TGCGCCAGCACTCAGGGGGGGCCGAACACCGGGGAGCTGTTTTTT	CASTQGGPNTGELFF
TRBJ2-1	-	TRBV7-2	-	TGTGCCAGCAGCCTAGGGGTCGGGTCGGGGCGGTTCTTGCAGTTCTTC	CASSLGVGSGRFLQFF
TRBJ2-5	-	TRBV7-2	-	TGTGCCAGCAGCTGGCAGGGGGAGACCCAGTACTTC	CASSWQGETQYF
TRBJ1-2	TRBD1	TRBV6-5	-	TGTGCCAGCAGTTACTCTAGAAGCGGACAGGGTGTAGGCTACACCTTC	CASSYSRSGQGVGYTF
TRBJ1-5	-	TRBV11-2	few	TGTGCCAGCAGCTTAGAAGCCAATCAGCCCCAGCATTTT	CASSLEANQPQHF
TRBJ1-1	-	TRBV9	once	TGTGCCAGCAGCGTAGTAGGGGCAGACACTGAAGCTTTCTTT	CASSVVGADTEAFF
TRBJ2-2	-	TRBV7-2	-	TGTGCCAGCAGCTTTACAGGTTTCACCGGGGAGCTGTTTTTT	CASSFTGFTGELFF
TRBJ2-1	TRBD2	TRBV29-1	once	TGCAGCGTTGTAGGACTAGCGGGCATCAGGGACAATGAGCAGTTCTTC	CSVVGLAGIRDNEQFF
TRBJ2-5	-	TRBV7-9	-	TGTGCCAGCAGCTCCGAGAGGTACATCCAAGAGACCCAGTACTTC	CASSSERYIQETQYF
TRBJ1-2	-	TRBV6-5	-	TGTGCCAGCAGTTTCAACGGGGGGGCAAGCTATGGCTACACCTTC	CASSFNGGASYGYTF